These T cell receptor beta chains were read from a single sample in a study of T cell changes during pregnancy in multiple sclerosis. Profiled with immunoSEQ multiplex PCR; TCRdb holds only in-frame clones, not every one. This sample yields about 87,000 clones, of which 85% to 95% are seen a single time; around 1.4% belongs to the top ten. Sequencing was performed on peripheral blood, taken in the third trimester of pregnancy. The receptors here all came from a female donor in good health, enrolled as a control in a pregnancy study. CDR3s include the opening cysteine and the closing phenylalanine or tryptophan. Fields, in order: CDR3 DNA, CDR3 protein, J gene, V gene, clone size, D gene. D genes are given only for firm matches. Size values are once, few and many counts, or a class for expanded clones, and some rows have none.

CDR3 DNA: TGTGCCAGCAGTGGCGGGACGGATAATGAGCAGTTCTTC
CDR3 protein: CASSGGTDNEQFF
J gene: TRBJ2-1
V gene: TRBV2
clone size: .
D gene: .

CDR3 DNA: TGTGCCATCAGACCGGGACTAGCGGGAGGAGTCGCAGATACGCAGTATTTT
CDR3 protein: CAIRPGLAGGVADTQYF
J gene: TRBJ2-3
V gene: TRBV10-3
clone size: .
D gene: TRBD2

CDR3 DNA: TGCGCCAGCAGCCAACGTCCGGGAGACGAGCAGTACTTC
CDR3 protein: CASSQRPGDEQYF
J gene: TRBJ2-7
V gene: TRBV4-1
clone size: .
D gene: .

CDR3 DNA: TGTGCCAGCAGCAAGACTGGGTCGATTGATACGCAGTATTTT
CDR3 protein: CASSKTGSIDTQYF
J gene: TRBJ2-3
V gene: TRBV5-4
clone size: .
D gene: .

CDR3 DNA: TGTGCCTGGGGACAGGGGGAATGGAATCAGCCCCAGCATTTT
CDR3 protein: CAWGQGEWNQPQHF
J gene: TRBJ1-5
V gene: TRBV30
clone size: few
D gene: TRBD1

CDR3 DNA: TGTGCCAGCAGCCAAGGTAGCCCGGGGAACTATGGCTACACCTTC
CDR3 protein: CASSQGSPGNYGYTF
J gene: TRBJ1-2
V gene: TRBV14
clone size: .
D gene: .

CDR3 DNA: TGTGCCAGCAGCTTATCGTTGCGGGAGTTCTACGAGCAGTACTTC
CDR3 protein: CASSLSLREFYEQYF
J gene: TRBJ2-7
V gene: TRBV5-6
clone size: .
D gene: TRBD2

CDR3 DNA: TGTGCCTGGAGTGCTCAACAGGGTGGGGAGCTGTTTTTT
CDR3 protein: CAWSAQQGGELFF
J gene: TRBJ2-2
V gene: TRBV30
clone size: many
D gene: .

CDR3 DNA: TGTGCCAGCAGTGGAGAACCCTACGAGCAGTACTTC
CDR3 protein: CASSGEPYEQYF
J gene: TRBJ2-7
V gene: TRBV2
clone size: .
D gene: .

CDR3 DNA: TGTGCCAGCAGCGACACAGGTGCAGATACGCAGTATTTT
CDR3 protein: CASSDTGADTQYF
J gene: TRBJ2-3
V gene: TRBV11-2
clone size: .
D gene: .

CDR3 DNA: TGTGCCAGCAGTTCCGTTGATGGGCAACCCAACTATGGCTACACCTTC
CDR3 protein: CASSSVDGQPNYGYTF
J gene: TRBJ1-2
V gene: TRBV28
clone size: .
D gene: .

CDR3 DNA: TGCGCCAGCAGCGCACTAGCGGGGGGTCTTGTGTACAATGAGCAGTTCTTC
CDR3 protein: CASSALAGGLVYNEQFF
J gene: TRBJ2-1
V gene: TRBV5-1
clone size: .
D gene: TRBD2

CDR3 DNA: TGTGCCAGCAGCTACGAGAGCGAGCCCTACGAGCAGTACTTC
CDR3 protein: CASSYESEPYEQYF
J gene: TRBJ2-7
V gene: TRBV13
clone size: .
D gene: .

CDR3 DNA: TGCGCCAGCAGCCCGGGGGACCGGGACACTGAAGCTTTCTTT
CDR3 protein: CASSPGDRDTEAFF
J gene: TRBJ1-1
V gene: TRBV5-1
clone size: .
D gene: .

CDR3 DNA: TGTGCCAGCAGCTCCCATCCCTCGTCCGCGGCGCTAGCCAAAAACATTCAGTACTTC
CDR3 protein: CASSSHPSSAALAKNIQYF
J gene: TRBJ2-4
V gene: TRBV7-2
clone size: .
D gene: .

CDR3 DNA: TGTGCCAGCAGTTTAAACAGGGACTCCTACGAGCAGTACTTC
CDR3 protein: CASSLNRDSYEQYF
J gene: TRBJ2-7
V gene: TRBV28
clone size: .
D gene: .

CDR3 DNA: TGTGCCAGCAGTTTATTTAGGGGAGGGACAGGGGTCTCTGGGGCCAACGTCCTGACTTTC
CDR3 protein: CASSLFRGGTGVSGANVLTF
J gene: TRBJ2-6
V gene: TRBV27
clone size: once
D gene: TRBD1

CDR3 DNA: TGTGCCAGCAACAGGGTTGTATTGAACACCGGGGAGCTGTTTTTT
CDR3 protein: CASNRVVLNTGELFF
J gene: TRBJ2-2
V gene: TRBV5-8
clone size: .
D gene: .

CDR3 DNA: TGTGCCAGCAGTTTACGGTCGGATCAGCCCCAGCATTTT
CDR3 protein: CASSLRSDQPQHF
J gene: TRBJ1-5
V gene: TRBV27
clone size: .
D gene: .

CDR3 DNA: TGCGCCAGCAGCCAAGCCCCGGGCGGGAGCTCGGGTGAGCAGTTCTTC
CDR3 protein: CASSQAPGGSSGEQFF
J gene: TRBJ2-1
V gene: TRBV4-1
clone size: once
D gene: TRBD2

CDR3 DNA: TGTGCCAGCAGCTTAGCGCAAGGAGGGGGCGCCTATGGCTACACCTTC
CDR3 protein: CASSLAQGGGAYGYTF
J gene: TRBJ1-2
V gene: TRBV7-6
clone size: .
D gene: TRBD1

CDR3 DNA: TGCGCCTCCCGACTATCAAGATCCTACGAGCAGTACTTC
CDR3 protein: CASRLSRSYEQYF
J gene: TRBJ2-7
V gene: TRBV5-1
clone size: .
D gene: .

CDR3 DNA: TGTGCCAGCAGTGAAATGTTGGGTGTAGCATTCTACGAGCAGTACTTC
CDR3 protein: CASSEMLGVAFYEQYF
J gene: TRBJ2-7
V gene: TRBV2
clone size: .
D gene: .

CDR3 DNA: TGCAGCGTTGAGCGCGGGATGTCAGATACGCAGTATTTT
CDR3 protein: CSVERGMSDTQYF
J gene: TRBJ2-3
V gene: TRBV29-1
clone size: .
D gene: .

CDR3 DNA: TGTGCCAGTAGTATAGCCTCCATTTACTTCGGGCAGCCCCAGCATTTT
CDR3 protein: CASSIASIYFGQPQHF
J gene: TRBJ1-5
V gene: TRBV19
clone size: once
D gene: .

CDR3 DNA: TGCGCCAGCAGCCAAGGAGGCTCCTCCTACAATGAGCAGTTCTTC
CDR3 protein: CASSQGGSSYNEQFF
J gene: TRBJ2-1
V gene: TRBV4-1
clone size: .
D gene: .

CDR3 DNA: TGCGCCAGCAGTCCCAGCGGGAGGGCCTCCGAGCAGTACTTC
CDR3 protein: CASSPSGRASEQYF
J gene: TRBJ2-7
V gene: TRBV10-2
clone size: .
D gene: TRBD2

CDR3 DNA: TGTGCCAGCAGTAGGGGACTTACGAAAGAGCAGTACTTC
CDR3 protein: CASSRGLTKEQYF
J gene: TRBJ2-7
V gene: TRBV6-5
clone size: .
D gene: .

CDR3 DNA: TGCAGCGCCTGGACAGGAAGGACTGAAGCTTTCTTT
CDR3 protein: CSAWTGRTEAFF
J gene: TRBJ1-1
V gene: TRBV29-1
clone size: few
D gene: TRBD1

CDR3 DNA: TGTGCCAGCAGTCCGACCGCTGGGACAGCCCGTAACTATGGCTACACCTTC
CDR3 protein: CASSPTAGTARNYGYTF
J gene: TRBJ1-2
V gene: TRBV28
clone size: .
D gene: TRBD1

CDR3 DNA: TGTGCCAGCAGTTACGTCGACAGGGAAGGTGAGCAGTTCTTC
CDR3 protein: CASSYVDREGEQFF
J gene: TRBJ2-1
V gene: TRBV28
clone size: .
D gene: TRBD1

CDR3 DNA: TGCGCCAGCAGCCTACAGGTGGAAGGCACTGAAGCTTTCTTT
CDR3 protein: CASSLQVEGTEAFF
J gene: TRBJ1-1
V gene: TRBV4-1
clone size: .
D gene: .

CDR3 DNA: TGTGCCAGCAGCTTACCGGACAGGGGGCAGTTCGAAGAGACCCAGTACTTC
CDR3 protein: CASSLPDRGQFEETQYF
J gene: TRBJ2-5
V gene: TRBV7-6
clone size: once
D gene: TRBD1

CDR3 DNA: TGTGCCAGCAGGCCTGAGACAGGGGCCTACGAGCAGTACTTC
CDR3 protein: CASRPETGAYEQYF
J gene: TRBJ2-7
V gene: TRBV2
clone size: .
D gene: TRBD1

CDR3 DNA: TGTGCCAGCAGCCCAGTAACGAACACCGGGGAGCTGTTTTTT
CDR3 protein: CASSPVTNTGELFF
J gene: TRBJ2-2
V gene: TRBV6-5
clone size: .
D gene: .

CDR3 DNA: TGTGCCAGCAGTGTCACCGGGAATGAAAAACTGTTTTTT
CDR3 protein: CASSVTGNEKLFF
J gene: TRBJ1-4
V gene: TRBV6-1
clone size: .
D gene: .

CDR3 DNA: TGTGCCAGCAGCACAGGCCCCTCGGGCTATGGCTACACCTTC
CDR3 protein: CASSTGPSGYGYTF
J gene: TRBJ1-2
V gene: TRBV5-5
clone size: .
D gene: .

CDR3 DNA: TGCGCCAGCAGCCAAGACGAAATAGCGGGAGATTACTTGGAGAATGAGCAGTTCTTC
CDR3 protein: CASSQDEIAGDYLENEQFF
J gene: TRBJ2-1
V gene: TRBV4-1
clone size: .
D gene: TRBD2

CDR3 DNA: TGCGCCAGCAGCCCATATAGACTAGCGGGAGACAATGAGCAGTTCTTC
CDR3 protein: CASSPYRLAGDNEQFF
J gene: TRBJ2-1
V gene: TRBV4-1
clone size: .
D gene: TRBD2

CDR3 DNA: TGTGCCAGCAGTCCAAGCGGGAGGGCCGGCGAGCAGTACTTC
CDR3 protein: CASSPSGRAGEQYF
J gene: TRBJ2-7
V gene: TRBV28
clone size: .
D gene: TRBD2

CDR3 DNA: TGTGCCAGCAGTTTAAGTGGGGACAGGGAAGACACAGATACGCAGTATTTT
CDR3 protein: CASSLSGDREDTDTQYF
J gene: TRBJ2-3
V gene: TRBV28
clone size: .
D gene: TRBD1

CDR3 DNA: TGTGCCAGCAGTGACCAGGGTGGCAATCAGCCCCAGCATTTT
CDR3 protein: CASSDQGGNQPQHF
J gene: TRBJ1-5
V gene: TRBV2
clone size: .
D gene: .